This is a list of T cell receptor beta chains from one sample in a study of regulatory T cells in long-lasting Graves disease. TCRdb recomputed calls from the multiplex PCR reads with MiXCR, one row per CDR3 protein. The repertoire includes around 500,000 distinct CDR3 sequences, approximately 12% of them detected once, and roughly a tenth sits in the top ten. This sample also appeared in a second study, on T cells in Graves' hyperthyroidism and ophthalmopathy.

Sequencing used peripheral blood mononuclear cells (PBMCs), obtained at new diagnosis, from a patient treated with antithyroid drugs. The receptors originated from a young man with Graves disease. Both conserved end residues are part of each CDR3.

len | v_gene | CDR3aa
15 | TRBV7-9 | CASRRAGGEEYEQYF
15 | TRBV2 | CASSTGGPSNQPQHF
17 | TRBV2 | CASSRGWAGDSSNEQFF
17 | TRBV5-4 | CASSGPGQQRVSYEQYF
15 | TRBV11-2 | CASSFDRASGNEQFF
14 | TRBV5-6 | CASRVGLSTDTQYF
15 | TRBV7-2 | CASSLAWTSSAEQYF
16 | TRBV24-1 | CATSDPLAGGYNEQFF
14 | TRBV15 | CATSRDTRNYEQYF
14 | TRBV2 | CASTADRGENIQYF
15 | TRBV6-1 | CASSRMGQGDYGYTF
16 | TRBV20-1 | CSARQMTGPGGYGYTF
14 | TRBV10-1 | CASSEGGATDTQYF
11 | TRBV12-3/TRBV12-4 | CASMGGGGYTF
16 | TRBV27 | CASSLTPNGASYEQYF
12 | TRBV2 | CASRRDYYEQYF